This entry lists 25 T cell receptor beta chains sequenced from one sample in a study of shared clonotypes between healthy human individuals. Sequenced by immunoSEQ multiplex PCR; TCRdb stores in-frame clones only, minus some. Among more than 2 million clones listed, 85% to 95% were seen once. Material: naive CD4+ T cells sorted from blood. Subset: CD45RA+ positively selected. All receptors derive from a man younger than 35 in good health.

The chain uses TRBV2 and TRBJ2-4, with D perhaps being TRBD1 or TRBD2 (6 bases each). The V end lost 4 bases, the J end lost 0 bases, and 13 bases lay between the germline ends. From germline, CDR1 is SNHLY and CDR2 FYNNEI. CDR3 size: 16 residues. The chain's CDR3 is CASSVLGGLAKNIQYF. Written as DNA, the CDR3 is TGTGCCAGCAGTGTTTTAGGGGGGCTAGCCAAAAACATTCAGTACTTC.

This clone has just one count. V gene TRBV2 combines with J gene TRBJ2-5; no definite D call. From germline, CDR1 is SNHLY and CDR2 FYNNEI. V gave up 6 bases and J gave up 5 bases, with 13 bases separating them. The CDR3 sequence is 13 residues long. The CDR3 DNA reads TGTGCCAGCAGAGGACGGTCCTGGGAGACCCAGTACTTC. This sequence encodes CASRGRSWETQYF.

The J gene is TRBJ2-7, the V gene TRBV30; 8 bases line up with TRBD2. CDR1 and CDR2 from the germline V gene are GTSNPN and SVGIG (reference sequence). The CDR3 covers 13 residues. V lost 4 bases and J lost 4; bases outside the gene matches: 6. This CDR3 is CAWTPGLGYEQYF. The CDR3 region has the DNA TGTGCCTGGACCCCGGGACTAGGGTACGAGCAGTACTTC. Using reference TRBV30 and TRBJ2-7 for the parts outside the CDR3, the full variable domain is SQTIHQWPATLVQPVGSPLSLECTVEGTSNPNLYWYRQAAGRGLQLLFYSVGIGQISSEVPQNLSASRPQDRQFILSSKKLLLSDSGFYLCAWTPGLGYEQYFGPGTRLTVT.

Details on this clone: Other DNA sequences in this specimen translate into the identical CDR3. The J gene is TRBJ1-2, the V gene TRBV6-4; D unresolved. The CDR3 totals 13 residues. V was shortened by 0 bases and J by 8 bases, with 10 bases between the two germline ends. Looked up from germline, CDR1 is MRHNA and CDR2 is SNTAGT. Written as DNA, the CDR3 is TGTGCCAGCAGTGACTCACCCGGGTACGGCTACACCTTC. Its translation: CASSDSPGYGYTF.

This rearrangement joins TRBV6-6 to TRBJ2-2; 7 bases match TRBD1. V lost 10 bases and J lost 3; bases outside the gene matches: 8. The CDR3 has 14 amino acids. Germline V CDR1 and CDR2: MNHNY, SVGAGI (reference sequence). CDR3 residues: CATFRGPDTGELFF. In DNA, the CDR3 is TGTGCCACCTTTAGGGGGCCGGACACCGGGGAGCTGTTTTTT.

The chain links TRBV7-9 to TRBJ2-3, with 14 nucleotides matching TRBD2. Unmatched junction bases numbered 4, after V lost 5 bases and J lost 0 bases. The germline CDR1 and CDR2 sequences are SEHNR and FQNEAQ (reference sequence). There are 17 residues in the CDR3. The CDR3 bases are TGTGCCAGCAGCGGCCGACTAGCGGGAGGGAGCACAGATACGCAGTATTTT. Translating gives CASSGRLAGGSTDTQYF.

The V and J genes are TRBV21-1 and TRBJ2-7. TRBV21-1 is labeled a pseudogene. The CDR3 is 16 residues long. CDR3 DNA: TGTGCCAGTCTCCGGGACCGAGCTAGTGTTCCCTACGAGCAGTACTTC. It encodes CASLRDRASVPYEQYF.

The genes are TRBV29-1 and TRBJ1-6, with D perhaps TRBD1 (5 bases). This CDR3 is built from 12 residues. Germline V gene data show CDR1 as SQVTM and CDR2 as ANQGSEA. Trimming removed 6 bases at V and 10 bases at J, with 13 bases between. CDR3 protein: CSVGGVGSPLHF. CDR3 coding DNA: TGCAGCGTGGGAGGGGTCGGCTCACCCCTCCACTTT.

The chain couples TRBV29-1 to TRBJ2-3; TRBD1 aligns across 7 bases. V lost 7 bases, J lost 0 bases, and 10 bases stayed unmatched. This CDR3 has 15 amino acids. CDR1 SQVTM and CDR2 ANQGSEA come from the germline V gene. CDR3 coding DNA: TGCAGCGCTACACAGGGGACCACTAGCACAGATACGCAGTATTTT. Protein product: CSATQGTTSTDTQYF.

The chain joins TRBV7-2 to TRBJ1-1, with unresolved D. Germline loops: CDR1 SGHTA, CDR2 FQGNSA. The CDR3 runs to 15 residues. V lost 3 bases, J lost 1 base, and 12 bases lay in between. CDR3 sequence (DNA): TGTGCCAGCAGCTTGTTTGGGCAGAAGAACACTGAAGCTTTCTTT. This codes for CASSLFGQKNTEAFF. Filled out from reference TRBV7-2 and TRBJ1-1, the complete variable domain reads GAGVSQSPSNKVTEKGKDVELRCDPISGHTALYWYRQSLGQGLEFLIYFQGNSAPDKSGLPSDRFSAERTGGSVSTLTIQRTQQEDSAVYLCASSLFGQKNTEAFFGQGTRLTVV.

V and J are TRBV28 and TRBJ1-6, with D perhaps TRBD1 (6 bases). Germline CDR1 reads MDHEN; CDR2 reads SYDVKM. The V end lost 6 bases, the J end lost 0 bases, and 15 bases lay between the germline ends. The CDR3 totals 17 residues. The CDR3 is CASRQQGGSSYNSPLHF. The CDR3 DNA is TGTGCCAGCAGACAACAGGGAGGAAGCTCCTATAATTCACCCCTCCACTTT.

The rearrangement joins TRBV5-1 to TRBJ2-2; no reliable D call. CDR1 SGHRS and CDR2 YFSETQ come from the germline V gene. The CDR3 runs to 13 residues. Trimming removed 4 bases at V and 7 bases at J, with 11 bases between. The CDR3 DNA sequence: TGCGCCAGCAGCCCTGACTCCTACGGGGAGCTGTTTTTT. It codes for CASSPDSYGELFF.

V gene TRBV25-1 combines with J gene TRBJ2-5, with 9 bases identical to TRBD1. Germline V CDR1 and CDR2: MGHDK, SYGVNS. CDR3 length equals 16 residues. V lost 4 bases and J lost 3; bases outside the gene matches: 9. CDR3 nucleotides: TGTGCCAGCAGTGCCCCTGTGGGGACAGGGAAAGAGACCCAGTACTTC. Amino acids: CASSAPVGTGKETQYF. The full variable domain, in which reference TRBV25-1 and TRBJ2-5 provide the parts outside the CDR3, is EADIYQTPRYLVIGTGKKITLECSQTMGHDKMYWYQQDPGMELHLIHYSYGVNSTEKGDLSSESTVSRIRTEHFPLTLESARPSHTSQYLCASSAPVGTGKETQYFGPGTRLLVL.

The chain joins TRBV5-4 to TRBJ1-1; unclear D gene. V lost 0 bases and J 2 bases, leaving 8 bases between the germline ends. This CDR3 spans 14 amino acids. CDR1 and CDR2 (germline): SGHNT, YYREEE (reference sequence). CDR3 in amino acids: CASSLDSTNTEAFF. For the CDR3, the DNA is TGTGCCAGCAGCTTGGACAGCACAAACACTGAAGCTTTCTTT.

The chain recombines TRBV5-1 with TRBJ2-7, with TRBD1 matching over 8 bases. The germline gives CDR1 SGHRS, CDR2 YFSETQ. The J segment lost 6 bases and the V segment lost 0 bases, leaving 5 bases of the junction unmatched. The CDR3 length is 14 residues. The CDR3 DNA is TGCGCCAGCAGCTTGGCCGGGACAGGAACCGAGCAGTACTTC. Translating gives CASSLAGTGTEQYF.

This chain uses TRBV10-1 with TRBJ2-3; no firm D call. This CDR3 comprises 14 residues. In germline, CDR1 is WNHNN, CDR2 SYGVQD (reference sequence). The V end lost 6 bases, the J end lost 11 bases, and 21 bases lay between the germline ends. The CDR3 reads CASSRRASRLEQYF. The CDR3 coding sequence is TGCGCCAGCAGCCGCCGGGCCTCAAGATTGGAGCAGTATTTT.

This rearrangement joins TRBV5-1 to TRBJ2-5; D is ambiguous. Germline V gives CDR1 SGHRS, CDR2 YFSETQ. The CDR3 spans 14 residues. Trimming stripped 0 bases from V and 5 bases from J, with 11 bases between. CDR3 in amino acids: CASSLAGAAETQYF. The CDR3 DNA follows: TGCGCCAGCAGCTTGGCGGGTGCCGCGGAGACCCAGTACTTC.

The chain combines TRBV5-6 with TRBJ1-1; 8 bases fit TRBD1. The CDR3 is 16 amino acids. V lost 1 base and J lost 1; bases outside the gene matches: 6. Germline CDR1 and CDR2: SGHDT and YYEEEE. CDR3 sequence: CASSLLSGGPNTEAFF. As DNA, the CDR3 is TGTGCCAGCAGCTTGTTGTCAGGGGGCCCGAACACTGAAGCTTTCTTT.

CDR3 region: CASSLLGRITDTQYF. CDR3 DNA: TGTGCCAGCAGCTTATTAGGTCGAATCACAGATACGCAGTATTTT. The chain couples TRBV11-2 to TRBJ2-3; no reliable D call. Germline V gives CDR1 SGHAT, CDR2 FQNNGV. V lost 2 bases to trimming and J lost 2 bases, with 11 bases between them. The CDR3 runs to 15 residues.

V is TRBV2 and J is TRBJ2-5; 8 nucleotides agree with TRBD1. The germline gives CDR1 SNHLY, CDR2 FYNNEI. Unmatched junction bases numbered 17, after V lost 6 bases and J lost 14 bases. The CDR3 runs to 14 residues. Here the CDR3 DNA reads TGTGCCAGCAGCGCTCGGACAGGGTCTAATGACCCCTACTTC. The encoded protein is CASSARTGSNDPYF. Based on the CDR3 plus reference TRBV2 and TRBJ2-5, the full variable domain is EPEVTQTPSHQVTQMGQEVILRCVPISNHLYFYWYRQILGQKVEFLVSFYNNEISEKSEIFDDQFSVERPDGSNFTLKIRSTKLEDSAMYFCASSARTGSNDPYFGPGTRLLVL.

The V gene is TRBV6-1, the J gene TRBJ2-1; D gene ambiguous. V was cut by 4 bases and J by 0 bases, with 13 bases left in between. Germline V gene sequence: CDR1 MNHNS, CDR2 SASEGT. The CDR3 sequence is 16 residues long. Here the CDR3 DNA reads TGTGCCAGCAGTGCGAGGTATCCCCCCTCCTACAATGAGCAGTTCTTC. Translating it yields CASSARYPPSYNEQFF.

J is TRBJ2-3 and V is TRBV10-2; a weak D match, TRBD2 (5 bases). CDR3 length equals 14 residues. The germline V gene encodes CDR1 WSHSY and CDR2 SAAADI. Deletions cut 4 bases from V and 0 bases from J, with 8 bases between. The CDR3 nucleotides are TGCGCCAGCAGTGTCGGACTGAGCACAGATACGCAGTATTTT. It translates to CASSVGLSTDTQYF.

The genes are TRBV5-6 and TRBJ2-7, with D tentatively TRBD1 (5 bases). This CDR3 has 14 residues. Deletions cut 4 bases from V and 1 base from J, with 12 bases between. Germline loops: CDR1 SGHDT, CDR2 YYEEEE. DNA for the CDR3: TGTGCCAGCAGCCCCCAGACAGTTTCCTACGAGCAGTACTTC. It codes for CASSPQTVSYEQYF.

V gene TRBV7-3 combines with J gene TRBJ2-3, with TRBD2 matching over 10 bases. This CDR3 has 14 residues. From germline, CDR1 is SGHTA and CDR2 FQGTGA. V lost 1 base, J lost 12 bases, and 7 bases stayed unmatched. DNA for the CDR3: TGTGCCAGCAGCTTAAGTGCTAGCGGGAGCGATCAGTATTTT. It encodes CASSLSASGSDQYF.

The chain carries TRBV27 and TRBJ2-5; TRBD2 aligns across 8 bases. Per germline, CDR1 MNHEY and CDR2 SMNVEV (reference sequence). The CDR3 runs to 13 residues. V lost 5 bases to trimming and J lost 9 bases; unmatched junction nucleotides: 8. CDR3 DNA sequence: TGTGCCAGCAGTAGGCTAGCGGGCACGGCCCAGTACTTC. This translates into CASSRLAGTAQYF.